These T cell receptor beta chains were read from a single sample in a study of T-cell reconstitution after alpha-beta-depleted transplantation in children. TCRdb fed the PCR reads into MiXCR, producing one record per CDR3 protein. This sample has some 490,000 distinct CDR3 sequences, with around 12% found just once. The sample here was PBMCs from the stem cell graft donor, taken from the stem cell graft. The source is a human donor who donated a stem cell graft to a child with combined immunodeficiency. Each CDR3 is given with its conserved first and last residue. D genes are given only for firm matches. Size tells how often a clone was seen (once, few, many) or the class of an expanded clone, and some rows leave it out.

J gene: TRBJ1-3; D gene: -; V gene: TRBV5-6; CDR3 length: 15; clone size: -; CDR3 protein: CASSLWWDNGNTIYF; CDR3 DNA: TGTGCCAGCAGCTTGTGGTGGGACAATGGAAACACCATATATTTT
J gene: TRBJ2-5; D gene: TRBD2; V gene: TRBV7-9; CDR3 length: 14; clone size: few; CDR3 protein: CASSLSREGETQYF; CDR3 DNA: TGTGCCAGCAGCTTAAGCAGGGAGGGAGAGACCCAGTACTTC
J gene: TRBJ2-1; D gene: TRBD1; V gene: TRBV7-3; CDR3 length: 15; clone size: -; CDR3 protein: CASSLRQGIYNEQFF; CDR3 DNA: TGTGCCAGCAGCTTAAGACAGGGGATCTACAATGAGCAGTTCTTC
J gene: TRBJ1-1; D gene: -; V gene: TRBV3-1; CDR3 length: 14; clone size: many; CDR3 protein: CASSQRTGAVVAFF; CDR3 DNA: TGTGCCAGCAGCCAAAGAACAGGAGCGGTAGTTGCTTTCTTT
J gene: TRBJ2-1; D gene: -; V gene: TRBV12-3/TRBV12-4; CDR3 length: 14; clone size: few; CDR3 protein: CASSLSPDGNEQFF; CDR3 DNA: TGTGCCAGCAGTTTATCCCCCGACGGCAATGAGCAGTTCTTC
J gene: TRBJ2-7; D gene: -; V gene: TRBV28; CDR3 length: 14; clone size: -; CDR3 protein: CASSRYRGGYEQYF; CDR3 DNA: TGTGCCAGCAGTAGATACAGGGGAGGCTACGAGCAGTACTTC
J gene: TRBJ2-5; D gene: -; V gene: TRBV27; CDR3 length: 13; clone size: few; CDR3 protein: CASSHTGGETQYF; CDR3 DNA: TGTGCCAGCAGTCACACGGGTGGAGAGACCCAGTACTTC
J gene: TRBJ2-3; D gene: TRBD2; V gene: TRBV12-3/TRBV12-4; CDR3 length: 16; clone size: -; CDR3 protein: CASSLWLAGGRDTQYF; CDR3 DNA: TGTGCCAGCAGTTTATGGCTAGCGGGGGGCCGGGATACGCAGTATTTT
J gene: TRBJ2-5; D gene: -; V gene: TRBV21-1; CDR3 length: 18; clone size: many; CDR3 protein: CASSKVVVGAARKETQYF; CDR3 DNA: TGTGCCAGCAGCAAAGTTGTAGTGGGCGCAGCGCGGAAAGAGACCCAGTACTTC
J gene: TRBJ2-7; D gene: -; V gene: TRBV5-1; CDR3 length: 15; clone size: many; CDR3 protein: CASSLDSRGFYEQYF; CDR3 DNA: TGCGCCAGCAGCTTGGATTCTAGGGGTTTCTACGAGCAGTACTTC
J gene: TRBJ2-3; D gene: -; V gene: TRBV11-3; CDR3 length: 16; clone size: few; CDR3 protein: CASSFEGDGVTDTQYF; CDR3 DNA: TGTGCCAGCAGCTTTGAAGGGGATGGGGTCACAGATACGCAGTATTTT
J gene: TRBJ2-7; D gene: TRBD1; V gene: TRBV5-1; CDR3 length: 15; clone size: few; CDR3 protein: CASSVRQGEAYEQYF; CDR3 DNA: TGCGCCAGCAGCGTACGACAGGGAGAAGCCTACGAGCAGTACTTC
J gene: TRBJ1-5; D gene: TRBD1; V gene: TRBV6-1; CDR3 length: 15; clone size: -; CDR3 protein: CASRGTGATNQPQHF; CDR3 DNA: TGTGCCAGCAGAGGGACAGGGGCTACTAATCAGCCCCAGCATTTT
J gene: TRBJ2-5; D gene: TRBD2; V gene: TRBV9; CDR3 length: 14; clone size: -; CDR3 protein: CASSTLAGQETQYF; CDR3 DNA: TGTGCCAGCAGCACCTTAGCGGGCCAAGAGACCCAGTACTTC
J gene: TRBJ2-2; D gene: -; V gene: TRBV11-2; CDR3 length: 12; clone size: -; CDR3 protein: CASSLDKERLFF; CDR3 DNA: TGTGCCAGCAGCTTAGATAAAGAACGGCTGTTTTTT
J gene: TRBJ2-7; D gene: TRBD2; V gene: TRBV12-3/TRBV12-4; CDR3 length: 16; clone size: few; CDR3 protein: CASSSPGTSEHGEQYF; CDR3 DNA: TGTGCCAGCAGTTCTCCAGGGACTAGCGAACATGGCGAGCAGTACTTC
J gene: TRBJ2-1; D gene: -; V gene: TRBV7-9; CDR3 length: 16; clone size: -; CDR3 protein: CASSPPGWSSYNEQFF; CDR3 DNA: TGTGCCAGCAGCCCCCCCGGGTGGAGCTCCTACAATGAGCAGTTCTTC
J gene: TRBJ2-1; D gene: TRBD2; V gene: TRBV7-2; CDR3 length: 13; clone size: few; CDR3 protein: CASVGGIYNEQFF; CDR3 DNA: TGTGCCAGTGTCGGGGGGATCTACAATGAGCAGTTCTTC
J gene: TRBJ2-7; D gene: -; V gene: TRBV5-1; CDR3 length: 13; clone size: -; CDR3 protein: CATSWGGQNEQYF; CDR3 DNA: TGCGCCACCTCGTGGGGGGGGCAGAACGAGCAGTACTTC
J gene: TRBJ2-1; D gene: -; V gene: TRBV7-2; CDR3 length: 14; clone size: many; CDR3 protein: CASSLGPYFNEQFF; CDR3 DNA: TGTGCCAGCAGCTTAGGGCCTTACTTCAATGAGCAGTTCTTC
J gene: TRBJ1-1; D gene: -; V gene: TRBV20-1; CDR3 length: 16; clone size: few; CDR3 protein: CSAREYFRGRDTEAFF; CDR3 DNA: TGCAGTGCTAGAGAATATTTCCGGGGGCGCGACACTGAAGCTTTCTTT
J gene: TRBJ2-3; D gene: -; V gene: TRBV6-2/TRBV6-3; CDR3 length: 16; clone size: few; CDR3 protein: CASSYEGYMSADTQYF; CDR3 DNA: TGTGCCAGCAGTTACGAAGGCTATATGAGCGCAGATACGCAGTATTTT
J gene: TRBJ2-7; D gene: TRBD2; V gene: TRBV6-5; CDR3 length: 14; clone size: many; CDR3 protein: CASNSRGGTYEQYF; CDR3 DNA: TGTGCCAGCAACTCGCGCGGGGGAACTTACGAGCAGTACTTC
J gene: TRBJ2-3; D gene: TRBD2; V gene: TRBV20-1; CDR3 length: 15; clone size: -; CDR3 protein: CSARRTFLAGEPLYF; CDR3 DNA: TGCAGTGCTAGACGAACCTTCCTAGCGGGGGAACCCCTGTATTTT
J gene: TRBJ1-1; D gene: -; V gene: TRBV20-1; CDR3 length: 13; clone size: few; CDR3 protein: CSARGIGGTEAFF; CDR3 DNA: TGCAGTGCTAGAGGCATAGGGGGGACTGAAGCTTTCTTT
J gene: TRBJ1-5; D gene: -; V gene: TRBV12-3/TRBV12-4; CDR3 length: 14; clone size: many; CDR3 protein: CASRDGQFNQPQHF; CDR3 DNA: TGTGCCAGCAGGGATGGACAGTTCAATCAGCCCCAGCATTTT
J gene: TRBJ2-5; D gene: -; V gene: TRBV7-9; CDR3 length: 13; clone size: few; CDR3 protein: CASSERWGKTQYF; CDR3 DNA: TGTGCCAGCAGCGAGCGATGGGGAAAGACCCAGTACTTC
J gene: TRBJ1-1; D gene: -; V gene: TRBV3-1; CDR3 length: 13; clone size: -; CDR3 protein: CASSPLHGTEAFF; CDR3 DNA: TGTGCCAGCAGCCCACTCCATGGCACTGAAGCTTTCTTT
J gene: TRBJ2-1; D gene: TRBD1; V gene: TRBV5-1; CDR3 length: 14; clone size: -; CDR3 protein: CASSLRQGDAEQFF; CDR3 DNA: TGCGCCAGCAGCTTGAGACAGGGCGACGCTGAGCAGTTCTTC
J gene: TRBJ2-1; D gene: TRBD2; V gene: TRBV7-6; CDR3 length: 16; clone size: many; CDR3 protein: CASSPLRGGSYNEQFF; CDR3 DNA: TGTGCCAGCAGCCCCCTGCGGGGGGGCTCCTACAATGAGCAGTTCTTC
J gene: TRBJ2-1; D gene: -; V gene: TRBV7-9; CDR3 length: 13; clone size: few; CDR3 protein: CASSLGGGVEQFF; CDR3 DNA: TGTGCCAGCAGCTTAGGTGGTGGGGTTGAGCAGTTCTTC
J gene: TRBJ1-2; D gene: -; V gene: TRBV20-1; CDR3 length: 12; clone size: few; CDR3 protein: CSATLGGYGYTF; CDR3 DNA: TGCAGTGCTACTTTAGGGGGCTATGGCTACACCTTC
J gene: TRBJ2-1; D gene: TRBD2; V gene: TRBV6-2/TRBV6-3; CDR3 length: 17; clone size: -; CDR3 protein: CASSYGGTSGDLVEQFF; CDR3 DNA: TGTGCCAGCAGTTACGGGGGGACTAGCGGGGACCTTGTTGAGCAGTTCTTC
J gene: TRBJ2-3; D gene: -; V gene: TRBV9; CDR3 length: 16; clone size: -; CDR3 protein: CASSVVGDPSTDTQYF; CDR3 DNA: TGTGCCAGCAGCGTAGTAGGTGATCCTAGCACAGATACGCAGTATTTT
J gene: TRBJ2-1; D gene: -; V gene: TRBV7-9; CDR3 length: 15; clone size: -; CDR3 protein: CASSLVRGRSNEQFF; CDR3 DNA: TGTGCCAGCAGCTTAGTCCGGGGGAGAAGTAATGAGCAGTTCTTC
J gene: TRBJ2-7; D gene: TRBD1; V gene: TRBV15; CDR3 length: 12; clone size: -; CDR3 protein: CATSKTGSEQYF; CDR3 DNA: TGTGCCACCAGCAAGACAGGGTCCGAGCAGTACTTC
J gene: TRBJ2-7; D gene: -; V gene: TRBV20-1; CDR3 length: 14; clone size: -; CDR3 protein: CSATVVGAAYEQYF; CDR3 DNA: TGCAGTGCTACTGTAGTCGGGGCCGCCTACGAGCAGTACTTC
J gene: TRBJ2-3; D gene: -; V gene: TRBV7-2; CDR3 length: 16; clone size: many; CDR3 protein: CASSPRRGLTLDTQYF; CDR3 DNA: TGTGCCAGCAGCCCGAGGCGGGGGCTAACATTGGATACGCAGTATTTT
J gene: TRBJ2-7; D gene: -; V gene: TRBV28; CDR3 length: 15; clone size: many; CDR3 protein: CASSSLQGGDYEQYF; CDR3 DNA: TGTGCCAGCAGTTCGCTACAGGGAGGGGACTACGAGCAGTACTTC
J gene: TRBJ1-5; D gene: TRBD1; V gene: TRBV12-3/TRBV12-4; CDR3 length: 15; clone size: many; CDR3 protein: CASSRDRVGNQPQHF; CDR3 DNA: TGTGCCAGCAGTCGGGACAGGGTGGGCAATCAGCCCCAGCATTTT
J gene: TRBJ2-7; D gene: -; V gene: TRBV4-1; CDR3 length: 15; clone size: -; CDR3 protein: CASSRLGGIGDEQYF; CDR3 DNA: TGCGCCAGCAGCCGGCTTGGAGGGATTGGAGACGAGCAGTACTTC
J gene: TRBJ2-5; D gene: -; V gene: TRBV7-2; CDR3 length: 14; clone size: many; CDR3 protein: CASSRAAFQETQYF; CDR3 DNA: TGTGCCAGCAGCCGAGCGGCTTTCCAAGAGACCCAGTACTTC